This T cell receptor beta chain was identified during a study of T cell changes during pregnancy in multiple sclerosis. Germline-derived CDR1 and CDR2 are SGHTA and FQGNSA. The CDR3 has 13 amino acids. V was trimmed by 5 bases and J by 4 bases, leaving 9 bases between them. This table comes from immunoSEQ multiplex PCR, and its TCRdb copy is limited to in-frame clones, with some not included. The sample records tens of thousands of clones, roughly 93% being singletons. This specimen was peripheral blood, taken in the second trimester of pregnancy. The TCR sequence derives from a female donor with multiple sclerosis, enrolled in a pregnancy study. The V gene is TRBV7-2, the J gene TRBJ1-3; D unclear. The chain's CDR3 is CASSPLEGNTIYF. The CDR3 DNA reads TGTGCCAGCAGCCCCCTAGAAGGAAACACCATATATTTT.